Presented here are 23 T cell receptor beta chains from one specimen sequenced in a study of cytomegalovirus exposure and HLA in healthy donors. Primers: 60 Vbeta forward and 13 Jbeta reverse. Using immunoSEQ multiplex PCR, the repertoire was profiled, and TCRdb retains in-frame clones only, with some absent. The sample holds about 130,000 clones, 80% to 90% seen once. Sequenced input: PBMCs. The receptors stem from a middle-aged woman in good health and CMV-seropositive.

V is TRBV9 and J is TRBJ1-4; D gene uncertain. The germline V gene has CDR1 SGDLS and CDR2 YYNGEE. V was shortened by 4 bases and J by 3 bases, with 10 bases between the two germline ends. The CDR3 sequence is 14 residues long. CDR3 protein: CASSSGRSNEKLFF. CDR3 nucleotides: TGTGCCAGCAGCTCGGGAAGGTCTAATGAAAAACTGTTTTTT.

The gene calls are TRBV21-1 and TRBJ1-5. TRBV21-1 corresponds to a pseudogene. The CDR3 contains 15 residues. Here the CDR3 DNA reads TGTGCCAGCAGAAAAGGGGGAGGGGAGAATCAGCCCCAGCATTTT. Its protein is CASRKGGGENQPQHF.

CDR3 coding DNA: TGTGCCAGCAGCTTAGCCTCGACAGGGACCACAGATACGCAGTATTTT. Residues: CASSLASTGTTDTQYF. The chain recombines TRBV7-2 with TRBJ2-3; 7 nucleotides agree with TRBD1. From germline, CDR1 is SGHTA and CDR2 FQGNSA. After removal of 0 bases from V and 2 bases from J, the junction contained 5 bases not matched to a gene. The CDR3 consists of 16 residues.

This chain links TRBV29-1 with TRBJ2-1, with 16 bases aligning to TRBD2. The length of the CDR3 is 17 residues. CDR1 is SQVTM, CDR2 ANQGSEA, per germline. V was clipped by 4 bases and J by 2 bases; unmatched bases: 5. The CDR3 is CSVGGTSGGAAYNEQFF. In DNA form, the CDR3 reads TGCAGCGTTGGAGGGACTAGCGGGGGGGCTGCCTACAATGAGCAGTTCTTC.

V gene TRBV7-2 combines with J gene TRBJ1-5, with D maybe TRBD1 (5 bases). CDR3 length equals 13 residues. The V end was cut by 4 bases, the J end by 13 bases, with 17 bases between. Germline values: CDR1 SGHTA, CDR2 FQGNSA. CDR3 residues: CASSSTRDSPQHF. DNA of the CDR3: TGTGCCAGCAGCTCTACTCGGGACTCACCTCAGCATTTT.

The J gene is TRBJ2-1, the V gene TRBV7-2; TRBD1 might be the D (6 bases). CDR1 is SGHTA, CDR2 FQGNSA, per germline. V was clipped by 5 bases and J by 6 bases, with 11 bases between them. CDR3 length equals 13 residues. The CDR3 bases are TGTGCCAGCAGCAGTATAGGGGGCAATGAGCAGTTCTTC. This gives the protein CASSSIGGNEQFF.

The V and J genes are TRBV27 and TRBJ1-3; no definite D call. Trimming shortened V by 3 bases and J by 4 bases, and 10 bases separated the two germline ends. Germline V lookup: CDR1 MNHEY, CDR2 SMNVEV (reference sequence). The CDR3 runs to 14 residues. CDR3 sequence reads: CASSFGGAGNTIYF. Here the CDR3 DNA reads TGTGCCAGCAGTTTCGGTGGAGCCGGAAACACCATATATTTT.

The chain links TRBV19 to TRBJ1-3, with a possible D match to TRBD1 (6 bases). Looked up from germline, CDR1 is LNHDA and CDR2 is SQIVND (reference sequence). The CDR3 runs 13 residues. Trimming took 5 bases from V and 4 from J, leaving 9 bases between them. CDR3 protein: CASSQGKGNTIYF. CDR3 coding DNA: TGTGCCAGTAGTCAGGGGAAGGGAAACACCATATATTTT. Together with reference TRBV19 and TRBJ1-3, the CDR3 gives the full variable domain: DGGITQSPKYLFRKEGQNVTLSCEQNLNHDAMYWYRQDPGQGLRLIYYSQIVNDFQKGDIAEGYSVSREKKESFPLTVTSAQKNPTAFYLCASSQGKGNTIYFGEGSWLTVV.

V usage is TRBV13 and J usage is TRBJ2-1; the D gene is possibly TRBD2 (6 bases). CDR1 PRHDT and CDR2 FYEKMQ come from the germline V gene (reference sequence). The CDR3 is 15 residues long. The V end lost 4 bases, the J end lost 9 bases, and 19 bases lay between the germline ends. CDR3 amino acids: CASSSRDWAGSEQFF. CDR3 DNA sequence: TGTGCCAGCAGCTCCCGGGACTGGGCCGGAAGTGAGCAGTTCTTC.

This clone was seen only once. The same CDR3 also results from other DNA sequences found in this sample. The CDR3 nucleotides read TGTGCCAGCAGCGTAGGGGGCGAGAACACTGAAGCTTTCTTT. It encodes CASSVGGENTEAFF. The chain uses TRBV9 and TRBJ1-1, with TRBD1 as a possible D gene (5 bases). The V end lost 0 bases, the J end lost 1 base, and 7 bases lay between the germline ends. The length of the CDR3 is 14 residues. Germline assignment: CDR1 SGDLS and CDR2 YYNGEE.

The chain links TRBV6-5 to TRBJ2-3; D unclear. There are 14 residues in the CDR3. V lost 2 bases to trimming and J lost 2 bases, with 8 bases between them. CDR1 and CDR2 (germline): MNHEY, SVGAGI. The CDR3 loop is CASSYGEVTDTQYF. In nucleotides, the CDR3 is TGTGCCAGCAGTTACGGAGAGGTCACAGATACGCAGTATTTT.

Here the CDR3 DNA reads TGTGCCAGCAGCGAAGGGACAGGTCTTCGCAATCAGCCCCAGCATTTT. Translation: CASSEGTGLRNQPQHF. The chain has TRBV7-9 and TRBJ1-5, with 8 bases aligning to TRBD1. J lost 2 bases, V lost 5 bases, and 8 bases had no gene match. CDR1 SEHNR and CDR2 FQNEAQ come from the germline V gene (reference sequence). The CDR3 extends over 16 amino acids.

CDR3 sequence reads: CASSGTGPDTQYF. The CDR3 nucleotides are TGTGCCAGCAGTGGGACAGGCCCAGATACGCAGTATTTT. The chain has TRBV27 and TRBJ2-3; 8 bases match TRBD1. With 5 bases clipped from V and 4 bases from J, the junction kept 2 bases outside the gene matches. Per the germline V gene, CDR1 is MNHEY and CDR2 is SMNVEV (reference sequence). The CDR3 loop spans 13 amino acids.

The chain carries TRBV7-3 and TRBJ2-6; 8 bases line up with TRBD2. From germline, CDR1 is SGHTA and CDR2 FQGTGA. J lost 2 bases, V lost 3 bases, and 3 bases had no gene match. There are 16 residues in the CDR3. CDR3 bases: TGTGCCAGCAGCTTGGCGGGGGGAGCTGGGGCCAACGTCCTGACTTTC. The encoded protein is CASSLAGGAGANVLTF.

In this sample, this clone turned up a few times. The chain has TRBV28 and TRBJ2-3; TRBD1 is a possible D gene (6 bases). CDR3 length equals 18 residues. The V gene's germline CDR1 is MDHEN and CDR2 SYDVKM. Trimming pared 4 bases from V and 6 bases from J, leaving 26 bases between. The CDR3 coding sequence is TGTGCCAGCAGTTCCCTGGACCGGACAGACTCCTTCAAGGATACGCAGTATTTT. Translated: CASSSLDRTDSFKDTQYF.

CDR3 sequence reads: CASSRTGGSYNEQFF. As DNA, the CDR3 is TGCGCCAGCAGCCGGACAGGGGGCTCCTACAATGAGCAGTTCTTC. This chain joins TRBV4-1 and TRBJ2-1; 10 bases are a match to TRBD1. CDR3 length: 15 amino acids. Per germline, CDR1 MGHRA and CDR2 YSYEKL. V was pared by 4 bases and J by 0 bases, with 0 bases of the junction left unmatched.

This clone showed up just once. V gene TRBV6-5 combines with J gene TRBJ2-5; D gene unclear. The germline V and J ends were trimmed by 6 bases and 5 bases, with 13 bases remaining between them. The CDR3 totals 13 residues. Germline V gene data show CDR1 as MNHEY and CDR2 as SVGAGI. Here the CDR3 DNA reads TGTGCCAGCAGCCCCACTAATTCCGAGACCCAGTACTTC. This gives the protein CASSPTNSETQYF.

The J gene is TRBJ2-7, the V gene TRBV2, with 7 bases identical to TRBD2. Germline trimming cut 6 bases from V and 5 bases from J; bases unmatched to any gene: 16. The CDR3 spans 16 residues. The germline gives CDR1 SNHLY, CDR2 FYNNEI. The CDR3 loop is CASSGGTSGALDEQYF. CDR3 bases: TGTGCCAGCAGCGGGGGGACCTCTGGGGCTTTGGACGAGCAGTACTTC. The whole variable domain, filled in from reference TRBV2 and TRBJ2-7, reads EPEVTQTPSHQVTQMGQEVILRCVPISNHLYFYWYRQILGQKVEFLVSFYNNEISEKSEIFDDQFSVERPDGSNFTLKIRSTKLEDSAMYFCASSGGTSGALDEQYFGPGTRLTVT.

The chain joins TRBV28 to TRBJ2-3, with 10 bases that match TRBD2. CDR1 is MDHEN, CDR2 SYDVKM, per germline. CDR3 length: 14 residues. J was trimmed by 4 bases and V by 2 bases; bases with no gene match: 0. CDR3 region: CASSLGTSADTQYF. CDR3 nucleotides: TGTGCCAGCAGTTTAGGGACTAGCGCAGATACGCAGTATTTT.

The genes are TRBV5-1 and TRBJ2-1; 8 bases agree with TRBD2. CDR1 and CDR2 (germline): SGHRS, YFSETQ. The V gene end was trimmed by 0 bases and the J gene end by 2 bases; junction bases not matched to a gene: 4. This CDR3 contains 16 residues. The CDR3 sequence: CASSLVFSGTYNEQFF. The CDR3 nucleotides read TGCGCCAGCAGCTTGGTGTTTAGCGGGACCTACAATGAGCAGTTCTTC.

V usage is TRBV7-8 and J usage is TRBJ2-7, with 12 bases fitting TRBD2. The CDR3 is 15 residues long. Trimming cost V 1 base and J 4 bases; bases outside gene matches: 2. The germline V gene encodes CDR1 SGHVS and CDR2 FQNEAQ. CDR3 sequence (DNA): TGTGCCAGCAGCTTAGTACTAGCGGGAGGATACGAGCAGTACTTC. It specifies CASSLVLAGGYEQYF.

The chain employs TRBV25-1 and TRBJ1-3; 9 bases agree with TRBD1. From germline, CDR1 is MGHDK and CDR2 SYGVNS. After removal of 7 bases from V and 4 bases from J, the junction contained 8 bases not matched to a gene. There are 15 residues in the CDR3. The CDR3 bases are TGTGCCAGCACTCCACAGGGGGCGGGAGGAAACACCATATATTTT. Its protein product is CASTPQGAGGNTIYF. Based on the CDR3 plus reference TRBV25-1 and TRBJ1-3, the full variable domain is EADIYQTPRYLVIGTGKKITLECSQTMGHDKMYWYQQDPGMELHLIHYSYGVNSTEKGDLSSESTVSRIRTEHFPLTLESARPSHTSQYLCASTPQGAGGNTIYFGEGSWLTVV.

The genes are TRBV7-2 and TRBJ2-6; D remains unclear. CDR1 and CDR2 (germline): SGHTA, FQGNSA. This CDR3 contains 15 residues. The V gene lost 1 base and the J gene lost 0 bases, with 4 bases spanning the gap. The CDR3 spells CASSLVSSGANVLTF. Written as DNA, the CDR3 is TGTGCCAGCAGCTTAGTTAGCTCTGGGGCCAACGTCCTGACTTTC.